This TCR beta chain was found in a study of human T cells and chemical hapten exposure. Noted time point: pre-sensitization, week 0. Treatment described: therapeutic diphenylcyclopropenone sensitization with weekly scalp DPC. CDR1 and CDR2 (germline): SNHLY, FYNNEI. The CDR3 length is 15 residues. Worth noting for this clonotype: At one boundary the junction diverges from the germline segment, which might be a read error.

TCRdb itself ran the RACE reads through MiXCR, one entry per CDR3 protein. Of 190,000 or so distinct CDR3 sequences in the sample, under 35% were seen once. The chain couples TRBV2 to TRBJ1-6; D is unresolved. The receptor comes from a woman aged 25 to 45 with alopecia areata. Some clones in this sample may be carry-over from other donors' samples. Sequenced material: whole blood, taken in connection with sensitization to the hapten diphenylcyclopropenone (DPC). This chain's CDR3 is CASSGDNSYNSPLRF. The CDR3 DNA reads as TGTGCCAGCAGTGGGGATAACTCCTATAATTCACCCCTCCGCTTT.